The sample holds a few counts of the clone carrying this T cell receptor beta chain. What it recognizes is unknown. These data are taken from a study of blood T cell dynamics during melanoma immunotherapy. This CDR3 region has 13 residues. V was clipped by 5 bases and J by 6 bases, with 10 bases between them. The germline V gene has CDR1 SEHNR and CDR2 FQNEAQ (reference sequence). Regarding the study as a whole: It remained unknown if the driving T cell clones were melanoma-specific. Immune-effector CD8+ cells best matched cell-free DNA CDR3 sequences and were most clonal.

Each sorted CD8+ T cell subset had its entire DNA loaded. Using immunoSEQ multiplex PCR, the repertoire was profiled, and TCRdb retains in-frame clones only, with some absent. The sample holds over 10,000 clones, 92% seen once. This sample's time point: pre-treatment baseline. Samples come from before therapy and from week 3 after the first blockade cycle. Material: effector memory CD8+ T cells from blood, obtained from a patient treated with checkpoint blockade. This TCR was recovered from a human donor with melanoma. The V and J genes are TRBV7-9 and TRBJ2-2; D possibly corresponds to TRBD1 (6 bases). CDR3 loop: CASSTGLAGELFF. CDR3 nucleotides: TGTGCCAGCAGCACAGGGTTGGCCGGGGAGCTGTTTTTT.